The subject of this entry is one T cell receptor (beta chain). No antigen is known for it. This CDR3 is 15 amino acids long. Germline lookup yields CDR1 SGHNT and CDR2 YYREEE (reference sequence). V lost 4 bases and J lost 1; bases outside the gene matches: 7. This sample is part of a study of shared clonotypes between healthy human individuals. Notes on the study in general: An effect of sequencing depth on clonotype sharing among donors was expected.

Under the authors' procedure: ImmunoSEQ supplied junction-only sequences lacking quality scores, so filtering was different. The repertoire was sequenced with immunoSEQ multiplex PCR; TCRdb's copy has only in-frame clones and lacks some. The V and J calls and clone size are taken from that table; D and trimming were inferred from the DNA. Seen here are about 470,000 clones, about 76% observed once, and the top ten hold less than 15%. The chain has TRBV5-4 and TRBJ1-1, with 7 bases identical to TRBD1. The sequencing sample was made of PBMCs. The sequence derives from a middle-aged woman in good health. Some clones in this sample may be carry-over from other donors' samples. This CDR3 reads CASSRIDRENTEAFF. The CDR3 nucleotides are TGTGCCAGCAGCCGTATCGACAGGGAGAACACTGAAGCTTTCTTT.